Listed below are T cell receptor beta chains from one sample, sequenced in a study of blood T cell repertoires in COVID-19. Using immunoSEQ multiplex PCR, the repertoire was profiled, and TCRdb retains in-frame clones only, with some absent. This table has fewer than 250,000 clones, around 88% appearing once. Sequences were obtained from PBMCs or T cells enriched from blood (not recorded which). The receptors come from a woman aged 45-65 years who had recovered from COVID-19. CDR3s include the opening cysteine and the closing phenylalanine or tryptophan. Fields, in order: V gene, clone size, D gene, J gene, CDR3 DNA, CDR3 protein. A D gene is named only where the DNA matches it firmly. Not every row has a clone size; where given, it reads once, few, many or a size class.

TRBV7-2,-,TRBD1,TRBJ1-2,TGTGCCAGCAGCTTGGGACAGGTTGTTTATGGCTACACCTTC,CASSLGQVVYGYTF
TRBV11-2,once,TRBD1,TRBJ2-7,TGTGCCAGCAGCCCCGGGGACAGGGGGATCTACGAGCAGTACTTC,CASSPGDRGIYEQYF
TRBV28,-,TRBD1,TRBJ1-2,TGTGCCAGCAGTTTAAACAGGGGGGCCTATGGCTACACCTTC,CASSLNRGAYGYTF
TRBV5-1,-,TRBD2,TRBJ2-7,TGCGCCAGCAGCCGCTCGGGACTAGCGGGCGACTACGAGCAGTACTTC,CASSRSGLAGDYEQYF
TRBV10-2,few,-,TRBJ2-6,TGCGCCAGCCGTGGAACCCCACGGTCTGGGGCCAACGTCCTGACTTTC,CASRGTPRSGANVLTF
TRBV19,-,-,TRBJ1-2,TGTGCCAGTAGTATGAGTTCAGGGTTGAGTGGCTACACCTTC,CASSMSSGLSGYTF
TRBV4-1,-,TRBD2,TRBJ2-7,TGCGCCAGCAGCCAACACAAGCGGGATACCTACGAGCAGTACTTC,CASSQHKRDTYEQYF
TRBV24-1,once,TRBD2,TRBJ2-7,TGTGCCACCAGTGATGCGGGACTAGCGGGAGACGAGCAGTACTTC,CATSDAGLAGDEQYF
TRBV5-6,-,TRBD1,TRBJ2-5,TGTGCCAGCAGCTTTTTGGGACAGCTCCAAGAGACCCAGTACTTC,CASSFLGQLQETQYF
TRBV5-1,few,TRBD2,TRBJ2-7,TGCGCCAGCACCCCCCCGGAGGGGCAGGGGCTAGCGGGGGATAACTACGAGCAGTACTTC,CASTPPEGQGLAGDNYEQYF
TRBV7-8,-,-,TRBJ2-1,TGTGCCAGCAGACCCCCCCAAGCGGGTTCCTACAATGAGCAGTTCTTC,CASRPPQAGSYNEQFF
TRBV19,-,TRBD1,TRBJ2-5,TGTGCCAGTAGTACACCGGCTGCTTTCCGGGACAGGGATATTACCCAGTACTTC,CASSTPAAFRDRDITQYF
TRBV6-5,-,-,TRBJ1-2,TGTGCCAGCAGTTACGGAGCCAGATCGGGCTACACCTTC,CASSYGARSGYTF
TRBV6-5,-,TRBD1,TRBJ1-1,TGTGCCAGCAGTTACCTGGGACAGAAGAACACTGAAGCTTTCTTT,CASSYLGQKNTEAFF
TRBV9,few,-,TRBJ1-6,TGTGCCAGCACAGGGGAGGGAAATTCACCCCTCCACTTT,CASTGEGNSPLHF
TRBV4-3,-,-,TRBJ2-3,TGCGCCAGCAGCCAAGATTCGGCAGGGTGGGGAGATACGCAGTATTTT,CASSQDSAGWGDTQYF
TRBV19,once,TRBD1,TRBJ1-5,TGTGCCAGTACTTGGGACAGGAGGGGCAATCAGCCCCAGCATTTT,CASTWDRRGNQPQHF
TRBV12-5,-,-,TRBJ1-4,TGTGCTAGTGGGAACGTCGGGGCAACTAATGAAAAACTGTTTTTT,CASGNVGATNEKLFF
TRBV11-2,-,-,TRBJ1-4,TGTGCCAGCAGCTTAGCCAGTGCAACTAATGAAAAACTGTTTTTT,CASSLASATNEKLFF
TRBV27,-,TRBD1,TRBJ1-1,TGTGCCAGCAGTTTATCGGGCAGGGGGCGGGCTTTCTTT,CASSLSGRGRAFF
TRBV5-5,-,TRBD2,TRBJ2-7,TGTGCCAGCAGCCCTCGGACTAGCGGGGGATCCGAGCAGTACTTC,CASSPRTSGGSEQYF
TRBV19,-,-,TRBJ2-7,TGTGCCAGTAGTGGACACTCGACAGGACGCTACGAGCAGTACTTC,CASSGHSTGRYEQYF
TRBV28,-,-,TRBJ1-1,TGTGCCAGCAGGTCTTGGAAGCGCATGAACACTGAAGCTTTCTTT,CASRSWKRMNTEAFF
TRBV12-3/TRBV12-4,-,-,TRBJ2-1,TGTGCCAGCAGTTTAGGCGACTTGCAGTTCTTC,CASSLGDLQFF
TRBV21-1,few,-,TRBJ2-7,TGTGCCAGCAGCCGTCATCCTCGACAGGGTTATTACGAGCAGTACTTC,CASSRHPRQGYYEQYF
TRBV10-3,-,-,TRBJ1-4,TGTGCCATCGGGGAAGAGGGAGCGAGGACCCCTAATGAAAAACTGTTTTTT,CAIGEEGARTPNEKLFF
TRBV7-9,-,-,TRBJ2-7,TGTGCCAGCAGCTTCCGACATGCCCCTTACGAGCAGTACTTC,CASSFRHAPYEQYF
TRBV14,-,-,TRBJ1-1,TGTGCCAGCAGCGGAACAAGCCAGCGGAACACTGAAGCTTTCTTT,CASSGTSQRNTEAFF
TRBV13,once,TRBD2,TRBJ2-7,TGTGCCAGCAGCTTACGGGAGGGCCTCTCCTACGAGCAGTACTTC,CASSLREGLSYEQYF
TRBV7-6,-,TRBD1,TRBJ1-1,TGTGCCAGCAGCCCTTCCGGACAGGGGGATGAAGCTTTCTTT,CASSPSGQGDEAFF
TRBV27,-,TRBD2,TRBJ2-1,TGTGCCAGCAGGGCGGGAGGGTGGAATGAGCAGTTCTTC,CASRAGGWNEQFF
TRBV4-3,-,TRBD1,TRBJ1-1,TGCGCCAGCAGCCCCGACACAGGGGGATGGGGAAACACTGAAGCTTTCTTT,CASSPDTGGWGNTEAFF
TRBV7-2,-,-,TRBJ1-3,TGTGCCAGCAGCTTACAATCGGTGTCGGGAAACACCATATATTTT,CASSLQSVSGNTIYF
TRBV9,-,-,TRBJ2-3,TGTGCCAGCACCGACTCCCCCGACAGAATGGTGGATACGCAGTATTTT,CASTDSPDRMVDTQYF
TRBV3-1/TRBV3-2,-,-,TRBJ1-1,TGTGCCAGCAGCCAATTTCATCAGATTGAAGCTTTCTTT,CASSQFHQIEAFF
TRBV29-1,once,-,TRBJ1-1,TGCAGCGCCATCCAGGGTCGGTGGACTGAAGCTTTCTTT,CSAIQGRWTEAFF
TRBV19,-,TRBD1,TRBJ1-1,TGTGCCAGTAGTATAGGGGACAGGATGAACACTGAAGCTTTCTTT,CASSIGDRMNTEAFF
TRBV5-6,-,TRBD1,TRBJ1-1,TGTGCCAGCAGCCCGGGTACAGGGGTTGAAGCTTTCTTT,CASSPGTGVEAFF
TRBV11-2,-,-,TRBJ2-3,TGTGCCAGCAGCCCTGAGGTCACAGATACGCAGTATTTT,CASSPEVTDTQYF
TRBV28,-,TRBD2,TRBJ2-1,TGTGCCAGCAGTTCCCAAGGACTAGCGAAGACTTCCAATGAGCAGTTCTTC,CASSSQGLAKTSNEQFF
TRBV19,-,TRBD1,TRBJ1-2,TGTGCCAGTAGGCCGACGGGACAGGGGATTGCGGGTGGCTACACCTTC,CASRPTGQGIAGGYTF
TRBV7-2,few,TRBD1,TRBJ1-6,TGTGCCAGCAGCAAACCCGGGACAGGGAATTCACCCCTCCACTTT,CASSKPGTGNSPLHF
TRBV7-2,-,-,TRBJ1-6,TGTGCCAGCAGCACCACCTCCAGGCAGGTCTTTAATTCACCCCTCCACTTT,CASSTTSRQVFNSPLHF
TRBV9,few,TRBD1,TRBJ1-4,TGTGCCAGCAGCCCAGGGGGGCCATCGGAAAAACTGTTTTTT,CASSPGGPSEKLFF
TRBV9,-,-,TRBJ1-2,TGTGCCAGCAGTGCTGGGCGTGGGGGCTACACCTTC,CASSAGRGGYTF
TRBV5-1,-,-,TRBJ1-4,TGCGCCAGCAGCTTGTTTGACAGCGAAAATGAAAAACTGTTTTTT,CASSLFDSENEKLFF